The sequence of this T cell receptor beta chain was determined in a study of T cell responses to AZD1222 COVID-19 vaccine. The assay was immunoSEQ multiplex PCR, and TCRdb's table has in-frame clones only and misses some. The sample lists approximately 130,000 clones; 85% to 90% were seen once. Germline V gene lookup returns CDR1 SGHAT and CDR2 FQNNGV. V dropped 5 bases and J dropped 0 bases, with 14 bases sitting between them. CDR3 size: 16 residues. Findings of the study overall: Reports say nearly half of spike-specific TCRs go after unmutated variant regions. Only a handful of AZD1222 recipients, several in all, had baseline seropositivity.

In regard to this clone: Its antigen is as yet unknown.

Here the sequenced sample was peripheral blood, taken on day 0 of MenACWY control vaccination. This TCR derives from an adult in good health. The chain combines TRBV11-2 with TRBJ2-1, with D possibly matching TRBD1 (5 bases). The CDR3 DNA follows: TGTGCCAGCAGCGCCAAGGACACGAGCTCCTACAATGAGCAGTTCTTC. This codes for CASSAKDTSSYNEQFF.